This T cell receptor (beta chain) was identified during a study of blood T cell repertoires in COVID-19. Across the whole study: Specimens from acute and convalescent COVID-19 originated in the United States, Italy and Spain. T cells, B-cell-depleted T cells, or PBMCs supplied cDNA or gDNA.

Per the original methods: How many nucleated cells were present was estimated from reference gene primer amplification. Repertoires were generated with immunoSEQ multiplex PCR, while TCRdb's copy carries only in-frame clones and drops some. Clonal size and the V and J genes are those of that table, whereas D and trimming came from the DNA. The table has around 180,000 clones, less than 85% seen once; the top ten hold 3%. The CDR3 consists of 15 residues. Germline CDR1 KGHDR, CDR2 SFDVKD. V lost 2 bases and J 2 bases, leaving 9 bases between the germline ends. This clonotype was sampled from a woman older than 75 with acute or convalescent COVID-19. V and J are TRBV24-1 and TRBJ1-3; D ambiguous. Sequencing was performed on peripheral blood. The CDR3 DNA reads TGTGCCACCAGTGATTCCGACTTCCCTGGAAACACCATATATTTT. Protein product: CATSDSDFPGNTIYF.